Listed below are T cell receptor beta chains from one sample, sequenced in a study of cytomegalovirus exposure and HLA in healthy donors. The repertoire was sequenced with immunoSEQ multiplex PCR; TCRdb's copy has only in-frame clones and lacks some. This sample's table has just over 80,000 clones. The sample was PBMCs. These receptors all come from a woman aged 25 to 45 in good health and CMV-seronegative. Both conserved end residues are part of each CDR3. The D gene is left open where the match is weak.

cdr3_aa cdr3_nt v_call d_call j_call
CASSDYVNKQYF TGTGCCAGCAGTGACTATGTCAATAAGCAGTATTTT TRBV6-1 . TRBJ2-3
CASSQVASGSPYNEQFF TGCGCCAGCAGCCAAGTGGCTAGCGGGAGCCCCTACAATGAGCAGTTCTTC TRBV4-1 TRBD2 TRBJ2-1
CAWSVTSGPYEQYF TGTGCCTGGAGTGTAACTAGCGGACCCTACGAGCAGTACTTC TRBV30 TRBD2 TRBJ2-7
CASADRRSGNTIYF TGTGCCAGCGCGGACAGGCGCTCTGGAAACACCATATATTTT TRBV18 TRBD1 TRBJ1-3
CAWRRGEHTEAFF TGTGCCTGGAGGAGAGGAGAGCACACTGAAGCTTTCTTT TRBV30 . TRBJ1-1
CASRSPGIYGYTF TGTGCCAGCAGATCACCGGGAATCTATGGCTACACCTTC TRBV6-5 . TRBJ1-2
CASSRVGGGRAYEQYF TGTGCCAGCAGTCGAGTGGGGGGAGGCCGAGCCTACGAGCAGTACTTC TRBV7-9 . TRBJ2-7
CAWKEGAHREQYF TGTGCCTGGAAGGAGGGGGCTCATAGGGAGCAGTACTTC TRBV30 . TRBJ2-7
CSIQGVHEQYF TGCAGCATCCAGGGTGTACACGAGCAGTACTTC TRBV29-1 . TRBJ2-7
CASSLTGQGRAEAFF TGTGCCAGCAGCTTAACGGGACAGGGCCGGGCTGAAGCTTTCTTT TRBV7-6 TRBD1 TRBJ1-1
CASSPQQGINTEAFF TGTGCCAGCAGTCCTCAACAGGGGATCAACACTGAAGCTTTCTTT TRBV6-1 TRBD1 TRBJ1-1
CASSMSELNYGYTF TGTGCCAGCAGTATGAGTGAGCTTAACTATGGCTACACCTTC TRBV28 . TRBJ1-2
CASSQVGTGRNTEAFF TGCGCCAGCAGCCAAGTTGGGACAGGGCGGAACACTGAAGCTTTCTTT TRBV4-1 TRBD1 TRBJ1-1